A single sample is the source of the 27 T cell receptor beta chains below, sequenced in a study of blood T cell repertoires in COVID-19. The table came from immunoSEQ multiplex PCR; TCRdb's copy has only in-frame clones and leaves some out. The data show 150,000 or so clones, with more than 65% seen just once and more than 9.5% held by the top ten. What was sequenced was PBMCs or T cells enriched from blood (not recorded which). The receptors stem from a man aged 45 to 65 who had recovered from COVID-19.

This clone came up a few times. CDR3 sequence reads: CASSPSLAGGYNEQFF. The CDR3 bases are TGTGCCAGCAGCCCGTCCTTAGCGGGAGGGTACAATGAGCAGTTCTTC. The V gene is TRBV3-1 (or the pseudogene TRBV3-2), the J gene TRBJ2-1; 11 positions match TRBD2. The CDR3 runs to 16 residues. The junction had 6 bases not matched to a gene; V was cut back by 4 bases and J by 4 bases. Per germline, CDR1 LGHDT and CDR2 YNNKEL (reference sequence).

The V and J genes are TRBV5-5 and TRBJ2-1, with 8 positions matching TRBD2. The CDR3 spans 15 residues. The junction had 4 bases not matched to a gene; V was cut back by 2 bases and J by 3 bases. Germline V gene data show CDR1 as SGHKS and CDR2 as YYEKEE (reference sequence). CDR3 residues: CASSFTSGSYNEQFF. The CDR3 DNA reads as TGTGCCAGCAGCTTCACTAGCGGCAGCTACAATGAGCAGTTCTTC.

The chain employs TRBV5-1 and TRBJ1-3, with 8 bases lining up with TRBD1. CDR1 is SGHRS, CDR2 YFSETQ, per germline. The CDR3 is 16 residues long. V dropped 5 bases and J dropped 2; count of bases not matched to a gene: 9. The CDR3 DNA sequence: TGCGCCAGCAGAGCAGGGGGCCTTTCGGCTGGAAACACCATATATTTT. Its protein product is CASRAGGLSAGNTIYF. The full variable domain, completed using reference TRBV5-1 and TRBJ1-3, is KAGVTQTPRYLIKTRGQQVTLSCSPISGHRSVSWYQQTPGQGLQFLFEYFSETQRNKGNFPGRFSGRQFSNSRSEMNVSTLELGDSALYLCASRAGGLSAGNTIYFGEGSWLTVV.

The chain carries TRBV5-1 and TRBJ1-6; possibly TRBD1 for D (5 bases). Germline V gene sequence: CDR1 SGHRS, CDR2 YFSETQ. V gave up 0 bases and J gave up 10 bases, with 11 bases separating them. The CDR3 has 14 residues. The CDR3 region is CASSLGQGGSPLHF. CDR3 DNA sequence: TGCGCCAGCAGCTTGGGGCAGGGTGGCTCACCCCTCCACTTT. Filled out from reference TRBV5-1 and TRBJ1-6, the complete variable domain reads KAGVTQTPRYLIKTRGQQVTLSCSPISGHRSVSWYQQTPGQGLQFLFEYFSETQRNKGNFPGRFSGRQFSNSRSEMNVSTLELGDSALYLCASSLGQGGSPLHFGNGTRLTVT.

The chain recombines TRBV7-2 with TRBJ1-1; D uncertain. This CDR3 contains 14 residues. Germline CDR1 reads SGHTA; CDR2 reads FQGNSA. Trimming took off 2 bases at V and 1 base at J, with 8 bases between the two ends. CDR3 sequence reads: CASSLRGRNTEAFF. CDR3 sequence (DNA): TGTGCCAGCAGCTTACGAGGTAGGAACACTGAAGCTTTCTTT.

The CDR3 region is CASSPEKPGQGIWVQPQHF. In DNA form, the CDR3 reads TGTGCCAGCAGCCCCGAAAAACCAGGACAGGGAATTTGGGTTCAGCCCCAGCATTTT. The rearrangement joins TRBV7-9 to TRBJ1-5, with TRBD1 matching 8 bases. Germline CDR1 reads SEHNR; CDR2 reads FQNEAQ (reference sequence). After removal of 5 bases from V and 6 bases from J, the junction contained 21 bases not matched to a gene. The CDR3 spans 19 residues.

The V call is TRBV10-3, the J call TRBJ2-5; 8 bases line up with TRBD1. The CDR3 has 15 residues. Germline CDR1 is ENHRY and CDR2 is SYGVKD. V lost 6 bases, J lost 5 bases, and 11 bases stayed unmatched. CDR3 amino acids: CAIRQSGGGAETQYF. For the CDR3, the DNA is TGTGCCATCAGACAATCAGGGGGCGGTGCGGAGACCCAGTACTTC.

V gene TRBV7-2 combines with J gene TRBJ1-1; no firm D call. Trimming removed 4 bases at V and 1 base at J, with 25 bases between. This CDR3 region has 19 residues. Germline V lookup: CDR1 SGHTA, CDR2 FQGNSA. The DNA of the CDR3 is TGTGCCAGCAGCTCAGGTATTTTGGGCTGGGCCCCCGCGAACACTGAAGCTTTCTTT. Encoded protein: CASSSGILGWAPANTEAFF.

The chain recombines TRBV19 with TRBJ1-5; no firm D call. Trimming pared 6 bases from V and 0 bases from J, leaving 12 bases between. Germline V gene lookup returns CDR1 LNHDA and CDR2 SQIVND (reference sequence). This CDR3 is built from 15 residues. Here the CDR3 DNA reads TGTGCCAGTAGGTCACACAGTGCTAGCAATCAGCCCCAGCATTTT. Amino acids: CASRSHSASNQPQHF.

The chain uses TRBV19 and TRBJ2-7; 12 nucleotides agree with TRBD2. Trimming took 1 base from V and 7 from J; bases not matched to a gene: 8. This CDR3 region has 16 residues. CDR1 is LNHDA and CDR2 is SQIVND in the germline V gene (reference sequence). DNA of the CDR3: TGTGCCAGTAGTATAGTAAGGACTAGCGGGAATCGGGAGCAGTACTTC. Its translation: CASSIVRTSGNREQYF.

V is TRBV12-3 or TRBV12-4 and J is TRBJ2-7, with 9 bases matching TRBD1. This CDR3 has 13 amino acids. The ends lost 6 bases at V and 4 bases at J; junction bases unmatched: 4. Written as DNA, the CDR3 is TGTGCCAGCAGAACCGACAGGGGGTACGAGCAGTACTTC. This encodes CASRTDRGYEQYF.

V and J are TRBV5-1 and TRBJ1-4; D is possibly TRBD1 (5 bases). Trimming shortened V by 4 bases and J by 4 bases, and 17 bases separated the two germline ends. This CDR3 is built from 16 residues. CDR1 SGHRS and CDR2 YFSETQ come from the germline V gene. The CDR3 sequence is CASSRDTGGSNEKLFF. CDR3 nucleotides: TGCGCCAGCAGCCGGGATACAGGAGGGAGTAATGAAAAACTGTTTTTT.

This clone has only a few counts. The chain couples TRBV19 to TRBJ2-1; weak D call: TRBD1 (5 bases). The CDR3 runs to 15 residues. CDR1 is LNHDA and CDR2 is SQIVND in the germline V gene (reference sequence). Trimming pared 6 bases from V and 7 bases from J, leaving 19 bases between. CDR3 sequence (DNA): TGTGCCAGTAGAATTATCCAGGGATCTGATAATGAGCAGTTCTTC. As protein: CASRIIQGSDNEQFF.

Here the CDR3 reads CASSLSVNTEAFF. For the CDR3, the DNA is TGTGCCAGCAGCTTATCAGTGAACACTGAAGCTTTCTTT. The chain recombines TRBV11-3 with TRBJ1-1; D gene uncertain. Germline V gene data show CDR1 as SGHNT and CDR2 as YENEEA. CDR3 length: 13 residues. Trimming pared 2 bases from V and 0 bases from J, leaving 4 bases between.

This clone has more than one count but fewer than ten. The chain employs TRBV5-1 and TRBJ2-7, with 7 bases aligning to TRBD2. The CDR3 extends over 15 amino acids. Germline values: CDR1 SGHRS, CDR2 YFSETQ. J was trimmed by 0 bases and V by 8 bases; bases with no gene match: 11. The CDR3 bases are TGCGCCAGTCAGCGGGGTTTGGGAGACTCCTACGAGCAGTACTTC. Protein product: CASQRGLGDSYEQYF.

The chain uses TRBV5-1 and TRBJ1-2; D is unresolved. The CDR3 is 11 amino acids. From germline, CDR1 is SGHRS and CDR2 YFSETQ. V was cut by 4 bases and J by 3 bases, with 4 bases left in between. CDR3 in amino acids: CASSPDYGYTF. The CDR3 coding sequence is TGCGCCAGCAGCCCGGACTATGGCTACACCTTC.

V and J are TRBV21-1 and TRBJ2-3; the DNA was not compared with TRBD2, the D call given in the table. TRBV21-1 constitutes a pseudogene. The CDR3 contains 17 residues. The CDR3 protein is CASTNHIAGGKGDTQYF. The DNA of the CDR3 is TGTGCCAGCACCAATCATATAGCGGGGGGAAAAGGGGATACGCAGTATTTT.

The genes are TRBV27 and TRBJ1-1, with 7 bases aligning to TRBD1. With V trimmed by 7 bases and J by 3 bases, 5 bases remained unmatched. CDR1 and CDR2 (germline): MNHEY, SMNVEV (reference sequence). The CDR3 contains 13 residues. The CDR3 protein is CASKLTGDTEAFF. CDR3 in DNA: TGTGCCAGCAAACTAACAGGGGACACTGAAGCTTTCTTT.

This chain uses TRBV24-1 with TRBJ2-5; 8 positions agree with TRBD1. This CDR3 is built from 14 residues. V shed 3 bases and J 4 bases; nucleotides not matched to a gene: 3. Germline CDR1 is KGHDR and CDR2 is SFDVKD. CDR3 amino acids: CATSDPGQGETQYF. CDR3 sequence (DNA): TGTGCCACCAGTGATCCAGGACAGGGAGAGACCCAGTACTTC.

This chain joins TRBV12-3 or TRBV12-4 and TRBJ2-1; D unresolved. V was cut by 3 bases and J by 4 bases, with 7 bases left in between. CDR3 length equals 13 residues. CDR3 DNA sequence: TGTGCCAGCAGTTTGCGTGAGTACAATGAGCAGTTCTTC. Residues: CASSLREYNEQFF.

This chain joins TRBV12-3 or TRBV12-4 and TRBJ1-5; the D is unclear. Trimming took 6 bases from V and 5 from J, leaving 11 bases between them. CDR3 length: 13 residues. This CDR3 is CASSLGVDQPQHF. In nucleotides, the CDR3 is TGTGCCAGCAGCCTCGGGGTAGATCAGCCCCAGCATTTT.

The V call is TRBV19, the J call TRBJ1-4, with 9 bases fitting TRBD1. V lost 5 bases and J lost 8; bases outside the gene matches: 9. The CDR3 length is 15 residues. Germline V CDR1 and CDR2: LNHDA, SQIVND (reference sequence). CDR3 sequence: CASSRNPQGAEKLFF. Written as DNA, the CDR3 is TGTGCCAGTAGTCGAAACCCACAGGGGGCCGAAAAACTGTTTTTT. Combining the CDR3 with reference TRBV19 and TRBJ1-4 gives the whole variable domain DGGITQSPKYLFRKEGQNVTLSCEQNLNHDAMYWYRQDPGQGLRLIYYSQIVNDFQKGDIAEGYSVSREKKESFPLTVTSAQKNPTAFYLCASSRNPQGAEKLFFGSGTQLSVL.

This clone was detected ten times or more. The CDR3, as DNA: TGTGCCAGCAGCCAAGATAATGGGGGCTTTGGATATGGCTACACCTTC. Translation: CASSQDNGGFGYGYTF. The rearrangement joins TRBV4-2 to TRBJ1-2; D is perhaps TRBD1 (6 bases). Germline loops: CDR1 LGHNA, CDR2 YNFKEQ. V lost 0 bases and J 5 bases, leaving 16 bases between the germline ends. The CDR3 is made up of 16 amino acids.

The V call is TRBV5-6, the J call TRBJ1-4, with TRBD1 matching 8 bases. Germline V CDR1 and CDR2: SGHDT, YYEEEE. V trimming: 3 bases; J trimming: 7 bases; junction bases outside the gene matches: 5. The CDR3 spans 14 residues. The CDR3 coding sequence is TGTGCCAGCAGCTGGGACAGGTCGGGTGAAAAACTGTTTTTT. Protein: CASSWDRSGEKLFF.

This chain links TRBV19 with TRBJ2-7, with TRBD1 as a possible D gene (5 bases). Germline V gives CDR1 LNHDA, CDR2 SQIVND (reference sequence). CDR3 size: 13 residues. V dropped 4 bases and J dropped 2 bases, with 9 bases sitting between them. CDR3 DNA sequence: TGTGCCAGTAGTACAGACAGTCCCTACGAGCAGTACTTC. This sequence encodes CASSTDSPYEQYF.

The CDR3 coding sequence is TGCAGTGCTAGTGTGGGAGGGCCCGCAGATACGCAGTATTTT. It encodes CSASVGGPADTQYF. The chain combines TRBV20-1 with TRBJ2-3; 7 nucleotides match TRBD2. CDR3 length equals 14 residues. The ends lost 3 bases at V and 4 bases at J; junction bases unmatched: 7. The germline CDR1 and CDR2 sequences are DFQATT and SNEGSKA (reference sequence).

CDR3 coding DNA: TGCGCCAGCAGACCGGGACTAGCGGGAGAAGAGACCCAGTACTTC. It specifies CASRPGLAGEETQYF. The rearrangement links TRBV5-1 to TRBJ2-5; 14 positions match TRBD2. With V trimmed by 5 bases and J by 3 bases, 3 bases remained unmatched. The germline V gene has CDR1 SGHRS and CDR2 YFSETQ. The CDR3 covers 15 residues. Combining the CDR3 with reference TRBV5-1 and TRBJ2-5 gives the whole variable domain KAGVTQTPRYLIKTRGQQVTLSCSPISGHRSVSWYQQTPGQGLQFLFEYFSETQRNKGNFPGRFSGRQFSNSRSEMNVSTLELGDSALYLCASRPGLAGEETQYFGPGTRLLVL.